The clone carrying this T cell receptor beta chain was recorded once. The antigen is undetermined. TCRdb's table, derived via immunoSEQ multiplex PCR, lists solely in-frame clones and lacks some. The sample carries about 160,000 clones, more than 90% recorded once. This sample was taken from a study of T cell responses to AZD1222 COVID-19 vaccine. Study-wide points: Among spike-specific TCRs, nearly half reportedly target unmutated variant regions.

Trimming cost V 3 bases and J 2 bases, with 5 bases left between them. Germline V gives CDR1 LGHDT, CDR2 YNNKEL (reference sequence). The CDR3 runs to 14 residues. The sequence was obtained from an adult who received the AZD1222 COVID-19 vaccine. Sequencing used peripheral blood, obtained 28 days after the second AZD1222 dose. The chain is built from TRBV3-1 (or the pseudogene TRBV3-2) and TRBJ2-6; D is unresolved. CDR3 sequence reads: CASSHSAGANVLTF. CDR3 sequence (DNA): TGTGCCAGCAGCCACTCTGCTGGGGCCAACGTCCTGACTTTC.